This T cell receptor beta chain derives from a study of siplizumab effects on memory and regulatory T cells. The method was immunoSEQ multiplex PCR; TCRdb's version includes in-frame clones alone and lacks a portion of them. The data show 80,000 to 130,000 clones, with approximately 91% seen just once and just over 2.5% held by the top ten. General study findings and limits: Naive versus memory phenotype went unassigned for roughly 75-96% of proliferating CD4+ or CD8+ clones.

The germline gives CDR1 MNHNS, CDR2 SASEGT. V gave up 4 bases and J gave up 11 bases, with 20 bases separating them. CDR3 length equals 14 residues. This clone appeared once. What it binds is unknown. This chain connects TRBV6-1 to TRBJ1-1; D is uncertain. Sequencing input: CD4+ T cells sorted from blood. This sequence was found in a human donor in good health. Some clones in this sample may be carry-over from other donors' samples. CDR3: CASSVTRSGLLAFF. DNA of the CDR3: TGTGCCAGCAGTGTTACCCGTAGTGGGTTACTGGCTTTCTTT.